The 19 T cell receptor beta chains below all came from one sample that was sequenced in a study of blood T cell repertoires in COVID-19. The protocol was immunoSEQ multiplex PCR, while the TCRdb copy is restricted to in-frame clones and leaves out a portion. The sample comprises roughly 100,000 clones, around 90% of which are singletons, and 17% rests with the top ten. Sequenced input: peripheral blood. These receptors originate from a man in his forties or fifties with acute or convalescent COVID-19.

The chain has TRBV5-5 and TRBJ1-5; 9 nucleotides agree with TRBD1. V shed 3 bases and J 6 bases; nucleotides not matched to a gene: 4. In germline, CDR1 is SGHKS, CDR2 YYEKEE (reference sequence). The CDR3 sequence is 14 residues long. The CDR3 bases are TGTGCCAGCAGCTCCGGGACAGGGCTTCAGCCCCAGCATTTT. This translates into CASSSGTGLQPQHF. Full variable domain (missing parts from reference TRBV5-5 and TRBJ1-5): DAGVTQSPTHLIKTRGQQVTLRCSPISGHKSVSWYQQVLGQGPQFIFQYYEKEERGRGNFPDRFSARQFPNYSSELNVNALLLGDSALYLCASSSGTGLQPQHFGDGTRLSIL.

This chain uses TRBV5-5 with TRBJ1-1; no definite D call. V gave up 1 base and J gave up 4 bases, with 5 bases separating them. This CDR3 has 12 amino acids. CDR1 and CDR2 (germline): SGHKS, YYEKEE (reference sequence). The CDR3 DNA is TGTGCCAGCAGCTTGACTGGCACTGAAGCTTTCTTT. Amino acid sequence: CASSLTGTEAFF.

CDR3 loop: CASIGTDLTTIYGYTF. The CDR3 nucleotides read TGTGCCAGTATAGGAACTGATCTCACTACTATTTACGGCTACACCTTC. This chain joins TRBV19 and TRBJ1-2; D unclear. The V end lost 7 bases, the J end lost 8 bases, and 26 bases lay between the germline ends. CDR1 LNHDA and CDR2 SQIVND come from the germline V gene (reference sequence). CDR3 length: 16 residues. The full variable domain, with the rest looked up from reference TRBV19 and TRBJ1-2, is DGGITQSPKYLFRKEGQNVTLSCEQNLNHDAMYWYRQDPGQGLRLIYYSQIVNDFQKGDIAEGYSVSREKKESFPLTVTSAQKNPTAFYLCASIGTDLTTIYGYTFGSGTRLTVV.

V and J are TRBV19 and TRBJ1-5; D unresolved. Trimming pared 0 bases from V and 6 bases from J, leaving 6 bases between. This CDR3 contains 13 residues. The germline V gene encodes CDR1 LNHDA and CDR2 SQIVND (reference sequence). This CDR3 is CASSIEGSQPQHF. The CDR3 coding sequence is TGTGCCAGTAGTATAGAGGGGAGTCAGCCCCAGCATTTT. The full variable domain, its missing parts supplied by reference TRBV19 and TRBJ1-5, is DGGITQSPKYLFRKEGQNVTLSCEQNLNHDAMYWYRQDPGQGLRLIYYSQIVNDFQKGDIAEGYSVSREKKESFPLTVTSAQKNPTAFYLCASSIEGSQPQHFGDGTRLSIL.

The chain has TRBV5-1 and TRBJ2-3; TRBD1 aligns across 9 bases. This CDR3 is 17 amino acids long. V lost 3 bases to trimming and J lost 3 bases; unmatched junction nucleotides: 11. Germline V gene sequence: CDR1 SGHRS, CDR2 YFSETQ. CDR3 amino acids: CASSSFLTGGGTDTQYF. In DNA, the CDR3 is TGCGCCAGCAGCTCTTTCTTGACAGGGGGAGGGACAGATACGCAGTATTTT.

V is TRBV6-2 or TRBV6-3 and J is TRBJ1-1; 8 nucleotides line up with TRBD1. The CDR3 covers 18 residues. Unmatched junction bases numbered 13, after V lost 1 base and J lost 3 bases. CDR1 is MNHEY, CDR2 SVGEGT, per germline. In DNA form, the CDR3 reads TGTGCCAGCAGTTACTATGGAGAGACAGGGGAAAGGTACACTGAAGCTTTCTTT. This encodes CASSYYGETGERYTEAFF.

This chain joins TRBV5-4 and TRBJ1-2; D possibly corresponds to TRBD1 (5 bases). The V end lost 4 bases, the J end lost 6 bases, and 22 bases lay between the germline ends. The CDR3 sequence is 16 residues long. Germline lookup yields CDR1 SGHNT and CDR2 YYREEE (reference sequence). The CDR3 DNA sequence: TGTGCCAGCAGCGTAAGGTCGGTTGGGGGGACCAATGGCTACACCTTC. It encodes CASSVRSVGGTNGYTF.

This chain links TRBV9 with TRBJ1-6, with D unclear. V lost 0 bases, J lost 5 bases, and 6 bases lay in between. This CDR3 comprises 14 residues. Germline CDR1 reads SGDLS; CDR2 reads YYNGEE. The CDR3 protein is CASSVAADNSPLHF. The CDR3 DNA follows: TGTGCCAGCAGCGTAGCAGCGGATAATTCACCCCTCCACTTT. The full variable domain, in which reference TRBV9 and TRBJ1-6 provide the parts outside the CDR3, is DSGVTQTPKHLITATGQRVTLRCSPRSGDLSVYWYQQSLDQGLQFLIQYYNGEERAKGNILERFSAQQFPDLHSELNLSSLELGDSALYFCASSVAADNSPLHFGNGTRLTVT.

The chain uses TRBV5-5 and TRBJ1-5, with 7 bases matching TRBD1. Per the germline V gene, CDR1 is SGHKS and CDR2 is YYEKEE (reference sequence). The CDR3 contains 15 residues. Trimming cost V 2 bases and J 0 bases; bases outside gene matches: 2. CDR3 bases: TGTGCCAGCAGCTTAGGGACAGATAGCAATCAGCCCCAGCATTTT. Amino acid sequence: CASSLGTDSNQPQHF.

The gene calls are TRBV6-5 and TRBJ2-3; D may be TRBD1 (6 bases). The CDR3 covers 14 residues. Germline CDR1 reads MNHEY; CDR2 reads SVGAGI. Deletions cut 5 bases from V and 3 bases from J, with 12 bases between. CDR3 DNA: TGTGCCAGCAGTCCCCAGGGGAGAACAGATACGCAGTATTTT. It codes for CASSPQGRTDTQYF.

The V gene is TRBV29-1, the J gene TRBJ1-1; D might be TRBD1 (6 bases). Germline CDR1 is SQVTM and CDR2 is ANQGSEA. The V end was cut by 6 bases, the J end by 4 bases, with 15 bases between. The CDR3 consists of 13 residues. Here the CDR3 DNA reads TGCAGCGTGGGGGCCACGCCGGGCACTGAAGCTTTCTTT. It encodes CSVGATPGTEAFF.

The table lists this clone with a few counts. The rearrangement links TRBV30 to TRBJ1-5; D perhaps matches TRBD1 (6 bases). The CDR3 contains 13 residues. Trimming shortened V by 2 bases and J by 5 bases, and 10 bases separated the two germline ends. Per the germline V gene, CDR1 is GTSNPN and CDR2 is SVGIG (reference sequence). CDR3 nucleotides: TGTGCCTGGAGTTTACAGGGTGATCAGCCCCAGCATTTT. Amino acid sequence: CAWSLQGDQPQHF.

The gene calls are TRBV28 and TRBJ1-6; maybe TRBD1 (5 bases). The V end was cut by 7 bases, the J end by 8 bases, with 12 bases between. This CDR3 contains 13 residues. CDR1 and CDR2 from the germline V gene are MDHEN and SYDVKM. CDR3 amino acids: CASKVRVDSPLHF. CDR3 DNA: TGTGCCAGCAAAGTCAGGGTTGATTCACCCCTCCACTTT.

CDR3 nucleotide sequence: TGTGCCAGCAGTTACACGGCAGGGGGCTATGGCTACACCTTC. This codes for CASSYTAGGYGYTF. The gene calls are TRBV6-5 and TRBJ1-2; 7 bases are shared with TRBD1. J lost 4 bases, V lost 2 bases, and 4 bases had no gene match. The CDR3 is 14 residues long. CDR1 is MNHEY, CDR2 SVGAGI, per germline.

The rearrangement joins TRBV6-1 to TRBJ1-1, with 10 bases identical to TRBD1. Germline trimming cut 5 bases from V and 5 bases from J; bases unmatched to any gene: 8. CDR1 is MNHNS and CDR2 is SASEGT in the germline V gene. The CDR3 spans 15 residues. CDR3 DNA sequence: TGTGCCAGCAGTACAATACCGGGACAGGGGACTGAAGCTTTCTTT. It is translated as CASSTIPGQGTEAFF.

J is TRBJ1-5 and V is TRBV7-8; D is perhaps TRBD1 (6 bases). The CDR3 is made up of 16 amino acids. The V gene lost 3 bases and the J gene lost 2 bases, with 14 bases spanning the gap. The germline gives CDR1 SGHVS, CDR2 FQNEAQ. The CDR3 spells CASSFRAGAGNQPQHF. In DNA form, the CDR3 reads TGTGCCAGCAGCTTCCGCGCAGGGGCCGGCAATCAGCCCCAGCATTTT.

This chain links TRBV19 with TRBJ1-3; D ambiguous. The CDR3 spans 11 residues. Germline CDR1 and CDR2: LNHDA and SQIVND (reference sequence). V lost 11 bases, J lost 2 bases, and 7 bases lay in between. Written as DNA, the CDR3 is TGTGCCTGTGGGCCTGGAAACACCATATATTTT. Translating it yields CACGPGNTIYF.

The chain employs TRBV6-1 and TRBJ2-5; TRBD1 is a possible D gene (6 bases). V was pared by 2 bases and J by 4 bases, with 14 bases between. The CDR3 covers 15 residues. Germline V lookup: CDR1 MNHNS, CDR2 SASEGT. CDR3 amino acids: CASSEIRGGLETQYF. The CDR3 DNA follows: TGTGCCAGCAGTGAAATCAGGGGTGGTTTAGAGACCCAGTACTTC.

This clone was observed once. This sequence joins TRBV7-9 and TRBJ2-3; D is unresolved. Germline assignment: CDR1 SEHNR and CDR2 FQNEAQ (reference sequence). The CDR3 is made up of 12 amino acids. Trimming stripped 5 bases from V and 5 bases from J, with 8 bases between. This chain's CDR3 is CASSNEKDTQYF. In DNA form, the CDR3 reads TGTGCCAGCAGCAACGAGAAAGATACGCAGTATTTT. The full variable domain, rest sourced from reference TRBV7-9 and TRBJ2-3, is DTGVSQNPRHKITKRGQNVTFRCDPISEHNRLYWYRQTLGQGPEFLTYFQNEAQLEKSRLLSDRFSAERPKGSFSTLEIQRTEQGDSAMYLCASSNEKDTQYFGPGTRLTVL.